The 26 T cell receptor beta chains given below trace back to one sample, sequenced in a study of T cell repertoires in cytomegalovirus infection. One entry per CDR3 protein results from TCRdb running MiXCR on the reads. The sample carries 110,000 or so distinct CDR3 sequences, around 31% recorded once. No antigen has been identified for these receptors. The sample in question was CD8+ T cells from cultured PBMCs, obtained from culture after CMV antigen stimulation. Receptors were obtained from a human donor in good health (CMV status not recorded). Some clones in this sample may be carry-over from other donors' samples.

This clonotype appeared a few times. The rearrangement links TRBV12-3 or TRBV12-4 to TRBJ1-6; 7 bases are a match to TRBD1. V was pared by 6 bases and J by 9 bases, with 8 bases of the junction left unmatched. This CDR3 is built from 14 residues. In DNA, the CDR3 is TGTGCCAGCAGCCACCCAGGGGGTGGTTCACCCCTCCACTTT. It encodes CASSHPGGGSPLHF.

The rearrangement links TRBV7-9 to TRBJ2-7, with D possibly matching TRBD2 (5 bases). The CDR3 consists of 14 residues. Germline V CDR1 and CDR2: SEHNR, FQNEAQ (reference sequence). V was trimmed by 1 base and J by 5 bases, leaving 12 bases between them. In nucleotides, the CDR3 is TGTGCCAGCAGCTTAGGAGGGCTGGGGAACGAGCAGTACTTC. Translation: CASSLGGLGNEQYF. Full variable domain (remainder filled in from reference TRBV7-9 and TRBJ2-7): DTGVSQNPRHKITKRGQNVTFRCDPISEHNRLYWYRQTLGQGPEFLTYFQNEAQLEKSRLLSDRFSAERPKGSFSTLEIQRTEQGDSAMYLCASSLGGLGNEQYFGPGTRLTVT.

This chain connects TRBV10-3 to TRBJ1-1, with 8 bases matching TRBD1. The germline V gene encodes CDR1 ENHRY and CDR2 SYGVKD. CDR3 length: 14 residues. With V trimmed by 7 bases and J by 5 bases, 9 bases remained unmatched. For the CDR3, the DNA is TGTGCCATCACCGCGGACAGGGTTGTGACTGAAGCTTTCTTT. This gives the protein CAITADRVVTEAFF.

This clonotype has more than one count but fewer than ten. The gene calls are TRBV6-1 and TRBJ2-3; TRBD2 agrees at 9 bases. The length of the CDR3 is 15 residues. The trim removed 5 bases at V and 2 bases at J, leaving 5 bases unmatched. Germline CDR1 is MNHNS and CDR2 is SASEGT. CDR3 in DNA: TGTGCCAGCAGTCCCACTAGCGGGCCCACAGATACGCAGTATTTT. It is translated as CASSPTSGPTDTQYF.

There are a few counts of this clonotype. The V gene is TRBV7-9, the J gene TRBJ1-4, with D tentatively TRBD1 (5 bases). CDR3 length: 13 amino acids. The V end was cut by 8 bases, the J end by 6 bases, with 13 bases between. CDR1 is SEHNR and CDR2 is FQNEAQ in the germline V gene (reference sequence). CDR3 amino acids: CASPGRGDEKLFF. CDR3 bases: TGTGCCAGCCCGGGACGGGGAGATGAAAAACTGTTTTTT.

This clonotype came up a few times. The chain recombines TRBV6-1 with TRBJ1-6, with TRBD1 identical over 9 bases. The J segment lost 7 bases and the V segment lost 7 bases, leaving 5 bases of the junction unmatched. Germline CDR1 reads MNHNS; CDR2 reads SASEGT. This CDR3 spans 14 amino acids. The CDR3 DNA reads TGTGCCAGCACCCCGGGACAGGGCAATTCACCCCTCCACTTT. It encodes CASTPGQGNSPLHF.

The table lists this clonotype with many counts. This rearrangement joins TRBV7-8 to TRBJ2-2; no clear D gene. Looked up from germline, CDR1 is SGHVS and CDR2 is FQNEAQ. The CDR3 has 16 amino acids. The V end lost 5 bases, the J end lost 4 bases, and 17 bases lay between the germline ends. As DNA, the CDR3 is TGTGCCAGCAGCGAAAGAAGTGGCAGAAGCACCGGGGAGCTGTTTTTT. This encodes CASSERSGRSTGELFF.

In nucleotides, the CDR3 is TGTGCCAGCAGTTACCCCAGGGGGTTGTACGAGCAGTACTTC. It translates to CASSYPRGLYEQYF. V and J are TRBV6-2 or TRBV6-3 and TRBJ2-7; 7 nucleotides match TRBD1. The CDR3 length is 14 residues. V gave up 2 bases and J gave up 4 bases; unmatched junction bases: 5. CDR1 and CDR2 from the germline V gene are MNHEY and SVGEGT.

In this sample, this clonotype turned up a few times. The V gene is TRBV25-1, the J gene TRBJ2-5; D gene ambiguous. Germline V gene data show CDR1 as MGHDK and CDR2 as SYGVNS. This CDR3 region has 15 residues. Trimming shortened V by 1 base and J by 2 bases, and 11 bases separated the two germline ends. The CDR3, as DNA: TGTGCCAGCAGTGAATGGGGAACAGATCAAGAGACCCAGTACTTC. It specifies CASSEWGTDQETQYF. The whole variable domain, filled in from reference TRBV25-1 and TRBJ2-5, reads EADIYQTPRYLVIGTGKKITLECSQTMGHDKMYWYQQDPGMELHLIHYSYGVNSTEKGDLSSESTVSRIRTEHFPLTLESARPSHTSQYLCASSEWGTDQETQYFGPGTRLLVL.

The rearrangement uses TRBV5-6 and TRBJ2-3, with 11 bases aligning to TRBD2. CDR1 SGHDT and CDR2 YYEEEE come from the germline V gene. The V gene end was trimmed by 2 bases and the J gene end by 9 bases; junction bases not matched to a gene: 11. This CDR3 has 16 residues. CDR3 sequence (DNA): TGTGCCAGCAGCTTACGTAGCGGGGGGGCGGATTCAACGCAGTATTTT. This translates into CASSLRSGGADSTQYF.

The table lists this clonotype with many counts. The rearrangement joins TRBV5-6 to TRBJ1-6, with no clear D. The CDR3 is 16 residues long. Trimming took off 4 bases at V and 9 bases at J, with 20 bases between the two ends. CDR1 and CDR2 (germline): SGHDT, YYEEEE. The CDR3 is CASSRGPWASISPLHF. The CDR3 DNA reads TGTGCCAGCAGCCGTGGACCGTGGGCTTCGATTTCACCCCTCCACTTT. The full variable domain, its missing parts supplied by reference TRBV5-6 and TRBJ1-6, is DAGVTQSPTHLIKTRGQQVTLRCSPKSGHDTVSWYQQALGQGPQFIFQYYEEEERQRGNFPDRFSGHQFPNYSSELNVNALLLGDSALYLCASSRGPWASISPLHFGNGTRLTVT.

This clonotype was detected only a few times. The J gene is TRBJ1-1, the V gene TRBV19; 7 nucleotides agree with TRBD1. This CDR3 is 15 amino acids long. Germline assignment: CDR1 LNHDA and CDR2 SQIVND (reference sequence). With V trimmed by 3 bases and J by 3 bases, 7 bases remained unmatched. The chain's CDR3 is CASSIKGQGDTEAFF. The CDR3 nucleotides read TGTGCCAGTAGTATTAAAGGGCAGGGGGACACTGAAGCTTTCTTT.

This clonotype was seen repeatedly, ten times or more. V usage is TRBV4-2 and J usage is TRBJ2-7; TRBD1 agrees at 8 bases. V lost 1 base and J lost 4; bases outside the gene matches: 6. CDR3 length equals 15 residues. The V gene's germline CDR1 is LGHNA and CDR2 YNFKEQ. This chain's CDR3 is CASSQGRTGTYEQYF. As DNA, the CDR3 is TGTGCCAGCAGCCAAGGTAGGACAGGGACTTACGAGCAGTACTTC.

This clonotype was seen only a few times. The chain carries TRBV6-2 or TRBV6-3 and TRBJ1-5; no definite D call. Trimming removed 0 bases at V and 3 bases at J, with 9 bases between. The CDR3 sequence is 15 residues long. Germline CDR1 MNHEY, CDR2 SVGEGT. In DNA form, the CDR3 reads TGTGCCAGCAGTTACTCTAGTGAATACAATCAGCCCCAGCATTTT. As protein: CASSYSSEYNQPQHF.

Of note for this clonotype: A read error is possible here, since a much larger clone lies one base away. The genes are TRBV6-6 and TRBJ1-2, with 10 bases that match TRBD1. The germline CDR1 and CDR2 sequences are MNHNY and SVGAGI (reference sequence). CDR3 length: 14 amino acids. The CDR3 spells CASSYATGGYDYTF. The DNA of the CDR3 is TGTGCCAGCAGTTACGCGACAGGGGGCTATGACTACACCTTC.

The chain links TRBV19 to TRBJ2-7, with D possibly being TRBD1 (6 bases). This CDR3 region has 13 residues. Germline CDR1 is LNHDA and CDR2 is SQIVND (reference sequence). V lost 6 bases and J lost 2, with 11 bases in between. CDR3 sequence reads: CASSAQGTYEQYF. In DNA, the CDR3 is TGTGCCAGTAGCGCACAGGGTACCTACGAGCAGTACTTC.

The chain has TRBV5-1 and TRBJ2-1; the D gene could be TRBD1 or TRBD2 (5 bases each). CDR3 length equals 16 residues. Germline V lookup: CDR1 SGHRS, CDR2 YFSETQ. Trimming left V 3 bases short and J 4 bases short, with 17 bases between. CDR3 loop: CASSSSTPGPYNEQFF. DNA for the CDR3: TGCGCCAGCAGCTCCTCGACGCCGGGGCCTTACAATGAGCAGTTCTTC.

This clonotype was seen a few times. The CDR3 region has the DNA TGTGCCAGCAGCCCGCCGGGCGGGACAGATACGCAGTATTTT. Its translation is CASSPPGGTDTQYF. This chain links TRBV7-9 with TRBJ2-3; D may be TRBD2 (5 bases). The CDR3 is made up of 14 amino acids. Germline V CDR1 and CDR2: SEHNR, FQNEAQ (reference sequence). Trimming left V 5 bases short and J 3 bases short, with 12 bases between.

The CDR3 region is CASSLGNRARRRYGYTF. The CDR3 DNA follows: TGTGCCAGCAGCTTAGGCAACAGGGCAAGGCGCCGGTATGGCTACACCTTC. The rearrangement uses TRBV7-2 and TRBJ1-2; TRBD1 is a possible D gene (6 bases). The germline V and J ends were trimmed by 1 base and 5 bases, with 20 bases remaining between them. There are 17 residues in the CDR3. CDR1 is SGHTA and CDR2 is FQGNSA in the germline V gene.

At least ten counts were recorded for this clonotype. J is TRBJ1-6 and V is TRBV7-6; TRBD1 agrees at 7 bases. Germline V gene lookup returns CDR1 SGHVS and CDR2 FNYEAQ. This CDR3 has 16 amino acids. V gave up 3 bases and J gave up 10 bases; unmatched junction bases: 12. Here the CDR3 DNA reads TGTGCCAGCAGCTTTACTACAGGGGAAGGTGGCTCACCCCTCCACTTT. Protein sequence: CASSFTTGEGGSPLHF.

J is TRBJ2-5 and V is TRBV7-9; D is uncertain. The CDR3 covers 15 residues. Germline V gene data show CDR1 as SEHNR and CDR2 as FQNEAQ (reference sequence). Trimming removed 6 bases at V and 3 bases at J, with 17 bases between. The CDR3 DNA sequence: TGTGCCAGCAGATCCTCCTGGGTTGTGGAAGAGACCCAGTACTTC. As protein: CASRSSWVVEETQYF.

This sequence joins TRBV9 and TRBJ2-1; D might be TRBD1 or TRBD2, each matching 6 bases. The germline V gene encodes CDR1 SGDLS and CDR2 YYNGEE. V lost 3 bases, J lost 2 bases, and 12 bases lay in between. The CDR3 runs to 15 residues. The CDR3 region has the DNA TGTGCCAGCAGCGCCTCGGGGGCCGCCTACAATGAGCAGTTCTTC. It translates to CASSASGAAYNEQFF.

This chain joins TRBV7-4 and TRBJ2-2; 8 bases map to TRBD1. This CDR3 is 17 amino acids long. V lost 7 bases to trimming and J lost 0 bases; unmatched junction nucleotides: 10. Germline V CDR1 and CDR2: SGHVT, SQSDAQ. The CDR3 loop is CASKSHRTGTNTGELFF. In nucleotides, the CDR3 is TGTGCCAGCAAATCCCATCGGACAGGGACGAACACCGGGGAGCTGTTTTTT.

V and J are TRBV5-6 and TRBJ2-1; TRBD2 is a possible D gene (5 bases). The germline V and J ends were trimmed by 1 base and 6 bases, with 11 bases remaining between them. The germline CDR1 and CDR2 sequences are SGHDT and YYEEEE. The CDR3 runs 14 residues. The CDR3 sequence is CASSLRTEVNEQFF. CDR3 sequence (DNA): TGTGCCAGCAGCTTGAGGACGGAGGTCAATGAGCAGTTCTTC.

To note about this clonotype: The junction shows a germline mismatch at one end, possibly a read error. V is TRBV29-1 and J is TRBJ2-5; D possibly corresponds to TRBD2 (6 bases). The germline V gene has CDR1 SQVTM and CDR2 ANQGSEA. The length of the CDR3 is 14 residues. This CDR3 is CSVGRENPREAQYF. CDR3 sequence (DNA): TGCAGCGTTGGGAGGGAAAACCCAAGAGAGGCCCAGTACTTC. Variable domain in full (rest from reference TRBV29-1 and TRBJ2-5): SAVISQKPSRDICQRGTSLTIQCQVDSQVTMMFWYRQQPGQSLTLIATANQGSEATYESGFVIDKFPISRPNLTFSTLTVSNMSPEDSSIYLCSVGRENPREAQYFGPGTRLLVL.

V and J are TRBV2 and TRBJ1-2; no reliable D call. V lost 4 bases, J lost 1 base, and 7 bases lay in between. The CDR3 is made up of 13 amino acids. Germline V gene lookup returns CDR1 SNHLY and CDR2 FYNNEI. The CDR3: CASSGRGNYGYTF. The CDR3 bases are TGTGCCAGCAGTGGACGGGGTAACTATGGCTACACCTTC. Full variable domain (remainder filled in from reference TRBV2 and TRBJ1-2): EPEVTQTPSHQVTQMGQEVILRCVPISNHLYFYWYRQILGQKVEFLVSFYNNEISEKSEIFDDQFSVERPDGSNFTLKIRSTKLEDSAMYFCASSGRGNYGYTFGSGTRLTVV.